This TCR beta chain was recovered during a study of blood T cells in healthy people across ages. Every participating donor contributed about 10 milliliters of peripheral blood through a draw. Germline V gives CDR1 MNHNY, CDR2 SVGAGI (reference sequence). V was clipped by 4 bases and J by 3 bases, with 10 bases between them. CDR3 length: 14 amino acids. Sample-barcoded 5' priming and a J-beta primer mix drove a second PCR of about 6 to 12 cycles. Every molecule of cDNA carried a tag from a template-switch adaptor with 12 random nucleotides. TCRdb reprocessed the 5' RACE reads via MiXCR and lists one record per CDR3 protein. The sample lists fewer than 900,000 distinct CDR3 sequences, 49% occurring once.

V is TRBV6-6 and J is TRBJ1-5; tentative D call: TRBD1 (6 bases). The receptor was derived from a woman aged 60 to 75 in good health. The sample was blood. Here the CDR3 reads CASSSGQHNQPQHF. The CDR3 DNA reads as TGTGCCAGCAGTTCCGGACAGCACAATCAGCCCCAGCATTTT.